These 14 T cell receptor beta chains came from one sample sequenced in a study of OX40 agonist ivuxolimab in advanced cancers. Only in-frame clones appear in the TCRdb table, and some are missing; sequencing was by immunoSEQ multiplex PCR. The sample carries about 25,000 clones, 60% to 85% recorded once. Sequenced here: CD4+ or CD8+ T cells sorted from blood, sampled in a trial of the OX40 agonist ivuxolimab. The receptors originated from an adult with an advanced solid tumor such as melanoma, head and neck, liver or kidney cancer.

V usage is TRBV6-4 and J usage is TRBJ1-2; a possible D gene is TRBD1 (6 bases). The V end was cut by 4 bases, the J end by 7 bases, with 13 bases between. Looked up from germline, CDR1 is MRHNA and CDR2 is SNTAGT. This CDR3 contains 13 residues. The CDR3 protein is CASSVTGTSGYTF. In DNA, the CDR3 is TGTGCCAGCAGTGTAACAGGGACTTCTGGCTACACCTTC.

The rearrangement links TRBV2 to TRBJ1-1; TRBD1 matches 9 bases. Germline CDR1 and CDR2: SNHLY and FYNNEI. The CDR3 loop spans 15 amino acids. V was pared by 7 bases and J by 4 bases, with 10 bases of the junction left unmatched. DNA of the CDR3: TGTGCCAGCACTTCGGACAGGGGTTTGGCCACTGAAGCTTTCTTT. Residues: CASTSDRGLATEAFF.

The chain couples TRBV7-9 to TRBJ2-7; 10 nucleotides match TRBD2. Germline loops: CDR1 SEHNR, CDR2 FQNEAQ (reference sequence). This CDR3 region has 15 residues. Losses at the gene ends were 9 bases for V and 2 bases for J; bases not matched to a gene: 10. The CDR3 is CASGWSGGATYEQYF. CDR3 DNA: TGTGCCAGTGGGTGGAGCGGGGGGGCTACCTACGAGCAGTACTTC. Together with reference TRBV7-9 and TRBJ2-7, the CDR3 gives the full variable domain: DTGVSQNPRHKITKRGQNVTFRCDPISEHNRLYWYRQTLGQGPEFLTYFQNEAQLEKSRLLSDRFSAERPKGSFSTLEIQRTEQGDSAMYLCASGWSGGATYEQYFGPGTRLTVT.

The chain carries TRBV9 and TRBJ1-6; D ambiguous. Per germline, CDR1 SGDLS and CDR2 YYNGEE. This CDR3 is 14 amino acids long. The ends were cut back, 4 bases at V and 5 bases at J, with 10 bases in the middle. CDR3 DNA sequence: TGTGCCAGCAGCCCACCCCCGAATAATTCACCCCTCCACTTT. Protein product: CASSPPPNNSPLHF.

The chain combines TRBV30 with TRBJ1-6; no definite D call. Germline loops: CDR1 GTSNPN, CDR2 SVGIG (reference sequence). CDR3 length: 14 amino acids. V was clipped by 0 bases and J by 7 bases, with 10 bases between them. The CDR3 region has the DNA TGTGCCTGGAGTGTTATTGACACAAATTCACCCCTCCACTTT. Translation: CAWSVIDTNSPLHF.

V and J are TRBV30 and TRBJ1-5, with D possibly matching TRBD1 (6 bases). Deletions cut 0 bases from V and 6 bases from J, with 12 bases between. Germline assignment: CDR1 GTSNPN and CDR2 SVGIG (reference sequence). This CDR3 spans 14 amino acids. CDR3: CAWSVLAGAQPQHF. The CDR3 DNA is TGTGCCTGGAGTGTACTGGCGGGGGCTCAGCCCCAGCATTTT. Full variable domain (remainder filled in from reference TRBV30 and TRBJ1-5): SQTIHQWPATLVQPVGSPLSLECTVEGTSNPNLYWYRQAAGRGLQLLFYSVGIGQISSEVPQNLSASRPQDRQFILSSKKLLLSDSGFYLCAWSVLAGAQPQHFGDGTRLSIL.

This sequence joins TRBV30 and TRBJ1-1, with 10 nucleotides matching TRBD1. CDR3 length: 14 residues. The trim removed 7 bases at V and 6 bases at J, leaving 11 bases unmatched. Germline-derived CDR1 and CDR2 are GTSNPN and SVGIG (reference sequence). This CDR3 reads CASSGQGGSPEAFF. As DNA, the CDR3 is TGTGCCTCCTCCGGACAGGGGGGGAGCCCTGAAGCTTTCTTT.

The chain uses TRBV29-1 and TRBJ1-2; D ambiguous. This CDR3 contains 11 residues. Looked up from germline, CDR1 is SQVTM and CDR2 is ANQGSEA. Trimming removed 4 bases at V and 1 base at J, with 4 bases between. CDR3 DNA sequence: TGCAGCGTTGGAGATAACTATGGCTACACCTTC. Its translation: CSVGDNYGYTF.

This chain uses TRBV5-4 with TRBJ2-7; no clear D gene. The V end lost 9 bases, the J end lost 6 bases, and 22 bases lay between the germline ends. Germline loops: CDR1 SGHNT, CDR2 YYREEE (reference sequence). This CDR3 comprises 14 residues. CDR3 protein: CATRRWEGHAEQYF. The CDR3 DNA sequence: TGTGCCACCAGAAGGTGGGAAGGGCACGCCGAGCAGTACTTC.

The chain has TRBV2 and TRBJ2-1; 7 bases map to TRBD1. CDR1 and CDR2 (germline): SNHLY, FYNNEI. The junction had 2 bases not matched to a gene; V was cut back by 3 bases and J by 0 bases. CDR3 length: 15 residues. This CDR3 reads CASSEGTASYNEQFF. Written as DNA, the CDR3 is TGTGCCAGCAGTGAGGGGACAGCCTCCTACAATGAGCAGTTCTTC.

The J gene is TRBJ2-7, the V gene TRBV7-2; D is ambiguous. Trimming removed 1 base at V and 4 bases at J, with 2 bases between. CDR1 SGHTA and CDR2 FQGNSA come from the germline V gene. The CDR3 has 11 amino acids. In DNA form, the CDR3 reads TGTGCCAGCAGCTTAGTTTACGAGCAGTACTTC. Translation gives CASSLVYEQYF.

V gene TRBV6-4 combines with J gene TRBJ2-1; possibly TRBD1 for D (5 bases). From germline, CDR1 is MRHNA and CDR2 SNTAGT. Trimming took 0 bases from V and 3 from J, leaving 12 bases between them. This CDR3 is 16 amino acids long. Here the CDR3 DNA reads TGTGCCAGCAGTGACTCTCAGGGTTGGGGCTACAATGAGCAGTTCTTC. As protein: CASSDSQGWGYNEQFF.

This clone was seen just once. This rearrangement joins TRBV7-6 to TRBJ2-7; 9 nucleotides line up with TRBD1. The CDR3 is made up of 14 amino acids. With 5 bases clipped from V and 5 bases from J, the junction kept 7 bases outside the gene matches. CDR1 is SGHVS, CDR2 FNYEAQ, per germline. The CDR3 DNA reads as TGTGCCAGCAGCCCACAGGGGGCGAACCACGAGCAGTACTTC. Protein sequence: CASSPQGANHEQYF.

The chain is built from TRBV18 and TRBJ1-2; D is unresolved. CDR1 KGHSH and CDR2 LQKENI come from the germline V gene. V was pared by 3 bases and J by 5 bases, with 25 bases between. The CDR3 covers 18 residues. Here the CDR3 reads CASSPPDGSAFPIYGYTF. The DNA of the CDR3 is TGTGCCAGCTCACCCCCCGACGGGTCCGCCTTTCCAATATATGGCTACACCTTC.